Listed below are T cell receptor beta chains from one sample, sequenced in a study of preoperative IRX-2 immunotherapy in early breast cancer. Assay used: immunoSEQ multiplex PCR; TCRdb lists only in-frame clones, some missing. The repertoire consists of about 29,000 clones, with nearly 90% occurring once and the leading ten covering roughly 10%. The sample was taken from a patient treated with IRX-2 immunotherapy. These receptors were obtained from a human donor with breast cancer. Each CDR3 is given with its conserved first and last residue. D genes are given only for firm matches. A row's size may be missing; if present it is once, few, many or a size class.

TRBV7-2	TRBJ2-7	NA	TRBD2	TGTGCCAGCAGCTTAGACTTCACGGGAAGCGGGGGTTGGGAGCAGTACTTC	CASSLDFTGSGGWEQYF
TRBV6-6	TRBJ2-7	once	NA	TGTGCCAGCAGCCACCGATCGGACTTTTGGGAGCAGTACTTC	CASSHRSDFWEQYF
TRBV19	TRBJ2-7	NA	TRBD1	TGTGCCAGTAGTATCGCAGGACAGGGGGCCGAGCAGTACTTC	CASSIAGQGAEQYF
TRBV4-2	TRBJ2-1	NA	NA	TGTGCCAGCAGCCAAGACAGAGGGATTCGGTACGAGCAGTTCTTC	CASSQDRGIRYEQFF
TRBV18	TRBJ1-6	NA	NA	TGTGCCAGCTCACCCGGTAATTCACCCCTCCACTTT	CASSPGNSPLHF
TRBV18	TRBJ2-7	NA	NA	TGTGCCAGCTCCCCGGGGACTTCCGCCTACGAGCAGTACTTC	CASSPGTSAYEQYF
TRBV5-5	TRBJ2-7	NA	TRBD2	TGTGCCAGCAGCCAAGGACTAGCGGGGGGGCTTCTCCACGAGCAGTACTTC	CASSQGLAGGLLHEQYF
TRBV2	TRBJ2-3	NA	TRBD1	TGTGCCAGGGGGCAGGGGGCGGATACGCAGTATTTT	CARGQGADTQYF
TRBV14	TRBJ2-2	NA	NA	TGTGCCAGCAGCCAAGGGTCCGGGGGCACCGGGGAGCTGTTTTTT	CASSQGSGGTGELFF
TRBV6-1	TRBJ2-2	NA	NA	TGTGCCAGCGTGAGAAACACCGGGGAGCTGTTTTTT	CASVRNTGELFF
TRBV5-1	TRBJ2-2	NA	NA	TGCGCCAGCAGCGTCCAGGGGTCTTACACCGGGGAGCTGTTTTTT	CASSVQGSYTGELFF
TRBV6-1	TRBJ1-6	NA	NA	TGTGCCAGCAGTGCGACCGCCTGGGGCTCACCCCTCCACTTT	CASSATAWGSPLHF
TRBV19	TRBJ2-2	NA	TRBD1	TGTGCCAGTAGTATTAAGATCCAGGGGGCCATCACCGGGGAGCTGTTTTTT	CASSIKIQGAITGELFF
TRBV28	TRBJ2-3	NA	TRBD2	TGTGCCAGCAGTTCCCCAAGTAGCGGGAGGACAGATACGCAGTATTTT	CASSSPSSGRTDTQYF
TRBV19	TRBJ1-6	NA	NA	TGTGCCAGTAGTTTGTCGGGTTCCGTCTCACCCCTCCACTTT	CASSLSGSVSPLHF
TRBV9	TRBJ2-7	NA	TRBD1	TGTGCCAGCAGCGTGACAGGGGGCGGCGAGCAGTACTTC	CASSVTGGGEQYF
TRBV6-1	TRBJ1-2	NA	NA	TGTGCCAGCAGTGTCAGCTATGGCTACACCTTC	CASSVSYGYTF
TRBV5-4	TRBJ2-1	once	TRBD2	TGTGCCAGCAGCTTGGCGGGACTAGCGGGGTACAATGAGCAGTTCTTC	CASSLAGLAGYNEQFF
TRBV19	TRBJ1-6	NA	TRBD1	TGTGCCAGTGCGCCCGCAACAGGGGACAATTCACCCCTCCACTTT	CASAPATGDNSPLHF
TRBV4-3	TRBJ1-5	NA	NA	TGCGCCAGCAGCCAATACTACAATCAGCCCCAGCATTTT	CASSQYYNQPQHF
TRBV25-1	TRBJ2-7	NA	NA	TGTGCCAGCAGTGAGCCCGGGACGGCTTCCTACGAGCAGTACTTC	CASSEPGTASYEQYF
TRBV2	TRBJ1-1	NA	NA	TGTGCCAGCAACTCATGGGGGCTGCAGGCTTTCTTT	CASNSWGLQAFF
TRBV7-2	TRBJ2-5	NA	TRBD2	TGTGCCAGCAGCCGGGGACTAGCGGGGGGTTCCAAGATGGCCCAGTACTTC	CASSRGLAGGSKMAQYF
TRBV9	TRBJ2-4	once	NA	TGTGCCAGCAGCTTCACCGGGACAAGCAAAAACATTCAGTACTTC	CASSFTGTSKNIQYF
TRBV27	TRBJ2-3	NA	TRBD2	TGTGCCAGCAGCCAGACTAGCGGTTCTTACACAGATACGCAGTATTTT	CASSQTSGSYTDTQYF